Listed here is a single TCR beta chain. This clone was recorded a few times. Its cognate antigen has yet to be identified. The record has no base qualities; no much larger clone is one base away. Sequences MNHNS (CDR1) and SASEGT (CDR2) are obtained from the germline V gene. Cut back by 3 bases and 6 bases, the V and J ends lie 14 bases apart. Taken from cysteine to phenylalanine, the CDR3 has 14 residues. Only the CDR3 region is kept as DNA, spanning 42 bases read in frame from base 1. The record originates from a study of cytomegalovirus exposure and HLA in healthy donors (dated 2017 in TCRdb). Background for the entire study: In an earlier analysis of 550 to 750 of the donors, about 260 Gb of sequence data and 90 million to 120 million unique TCR beta sequences from 180 million or so T cells were reported. Among the roughly 410 genotyped donors, around 79% belonged to the genetic ancestry cluster associated with self-reported Caucasian donors. Donor age, sex, ethnicity and CMV serostatus were collected together with the repertoire data. A separate validation cohort of roughly 110 different subjects was used in addition to the approximately 640-subject first cohort. About 310 gigabases of sequencing data and approximately 93 million unique TCR sequences were included in an early release covering over 600 HLA-typed donors. The study used immunosequencing to profile the T cell repertoires of 670 or so subjects and linked those repertoires to cytomegalovirus serostatus. All discovery cohort repertoires had been generated on a single sequencing platform. To study patterns of TCR occurrence, a later analysis re-analyzed previously published TCR beta repertoires from 650 to 750 donors and added high-resolution HLA genotyping. To decide whether each TCR beta V gene segment behaved as functional or pseudogenic, an earlier analysis of some 580 of the donors relied on high-throughput TCR beta sequencing. Among about 410 genotyped donors of the cohort, an average of around 250,000 unique TCR beta nucleotide sequences was sequenced per donor, of which about 20% were non-productive. Genome-wide SNP genotypes for about 60% of the 666 donors were used in a later genetic analysis, which treated that subset as a discovery cohort. Both class I and class II loci were covered by HLA typing, at four-digit resolution. The study aimed to test whether cataloging public T cell receptors could reveal signatures of past pathogen exposure. About five DR-DQ haplotypes were treated as single units for association and clustering because of strong linkage in the cohort. To predict cytomegalovirus infection status, the study brought together high-throughput TCR immunosequencing, statistical association of individual TCRs with disease status, and machine learning. The number of typed donors differed by locus: about 620-640 for A, B, C, DRB1 and DQB1; approximately 520 for DQA1; 606 for DPA1; and 400 to 480 for DPB1. In the later analysis, no new phenotypic data were used to find candidate immune exposures; instead, reliance was placed on TCR beta sequences and their occurrence across donors. Study-wide conclusions, independent of this receptor: In vitro tests confirmed that a few of the cytomegalovirus-associated TCR beta chains recognize cytomegalovirus antigens. According to a later genetic analysis, donors in an Asian-associated ancestry cluster had fewer N-insertions in productive TCRs than the approximately 610-donor mean. Cytomegalovirus status was reported to be diagnosed by the classifier with high specificity and sensitivity in both the original and validation cohorts. V-gene and J-gene trimming of TCR beta chains was associated with a missense DCLRE1C variant in a later genetic analysis, and the association was replicated in an independent cohort. The study listed over 150 TCR beta chains as associated with cytomegalovirus. A further reported finding was that TCR beta sequences accurately predicted the HLA-A and HLA-B alleles for most subjects in the first cohort. Only TCR beta chains were sequenced in this cohort, and the absence of alpha or paired-chain data limited detectable features. The only immune exposure information available for the cohort was CMV serostatus. The earlier analysis of fewer than 750 of the donors excluded some 15 rarely observed V segments, including chromosome 9 orphons, because counts were too low. In a later analysis, HLA-associated TCR beta chains showed more clonal expansion and lower generation probabilities than non-associated chains that were equally common. A later analysis found that TCR association rates varied across HLA loci, with DRB1 alleles showing the most associated TCRs and HLA-C alleles the fewest. Because the 87-base-pair reads could not distinguish some IMGT-functional V segments, including TRBV6-2 and TRBV6-3, those segments were excluded. A group of highly shared sequence variants was considered likely to be a technical artifact of the sequencing pipeline. Across donors, most TCR sequences were observed very rarely, whereas some public TCRs were present in many individuals. According to the authors, the approach could potentially be generalized to other disease states and immunological phenotypes. A later analysis associated 16,951 TCR beta sequences with specific HLA alleles at a false discovery rate of 0.05. The presence/absence analyses assumed that sequencing depth was roughly uniform across donors, and that assumption may not be true. Because HLA typing was missing for some donors at each locus, association tests included only the typed subset. When HLA alleles, especially DR and DQ, strongly co-occurred, TCR associations were difficult to assign to individual alleles. Most CMV-associated TCR beta chains appeared to be HLA-restricted in a later analysis, and the HLA associations seemed to be driven largely by CMV exposure. Linkage disequilibrium might explain the correlated functional status among segregating V segments, but an unknown experimental factor could not be ruled out. Broadly in line with IMGT annotations, most TCR beta V segments showed up in productive rearrangements about 87% or about 30% of the time in an earlier analysis of approximately 600 of the donors. According to a later analysis, parvovirus B19, influenza, CMV and Epstein-Barr virus appeared linked to several top co-occurrence clusters.

Library creation used the immunoSEQ multiplex PCR assay. For the multiplex PCR, a mixture combining 60 forward primers for TCR Vbeta segments and 13 reverse primers for TCR Jbeta segments was used. A multiplex PCR assay on genomic DNA amplified the CDR3 region of rearranged TCR beta genes. Amplified TCR beta libraries were sequenced as 87-base-pair reads on the Illumina HiSeq System. The study's own analysis went as follows. Across the 670 or so repertoires, a later analysis counted roughly 84 million unique TCR beta chains, around 11 million of which were shared by at least two donors. Raw reads were error-corrected and collapsed into unique sequences by a nearest-neighbor algorithm in which closely related sequences were merged to remove PCR and sequencing errors. Alignment of CDR3 sequences to IMGT reference sequences was used to assign V, D and J gene segments. For a sequence to be retained, a match of at least six nucleotides was required to both a V gene segment and a J gene segment. Rearrangements were called productive when the CDR3 lacked stop codons and stayed in frame with V and J; all others were non-productive. Following IMGT convention, CDR3 was defined as the stretch from the second conserved V-encoded cysteine up to the conserved J-encoded phenylalanine. The earlier analysis of about 570 of the donors excluded any sequence lacking an unambiguous match to a single V gene segment. An earlier analysis of approximately 590 of the donors called V segments functional above 56.7% productive rearrangements and segregating when the between-donor standard deviation exceeded 5%. A statistical classification framework was built for diagnosing cytomegalovirus status from the catalog of TCR beta chain sequences. A later analysis assigned V and J genes by comparing TCR nucleotide sequences with IMGT/GENE-DB human TR gene sequences. A later analysis assigned CDR3 sequences and most-parsimonious VDJ recombination scenarios with the TCRdist pipeline. In a later analysis, each TCR beta chain was defined by its CDR3 amino acid sequence together with its V-gene family, and reads without a unique V-gene family were excluded. As a way to deal with suspected cross-contamination and a sequencing artifact, a later analysis dropped 640 or so nucleotide sequences that were highly shared and had low generation probability. A later analysis calculated a clonal expansion index for each public chain from normalized within-repertoire ranks of inferred template counts. Generation probabilities in a later analysis came from a VDJ recombination model fitted to out-of-frame rearrangements, and those results were checked against IGoR. A later analysis scored TCR-TCR, TCR-HLA and TCR-CMV co-occurrence with hypergeometric tests, applying a repertoire-size bias correction to TCR pairs. False discovery rates were estimated in a later analysis by permuting HLA or CMV assignments 20 times. In a later analysis, co-occurring TCRs were grouped with DBSCAN, and TCRdist sequence similarity was added when clustering was performed within HLA-allele-positive subsets. Repertoires with fewer than 30,000 or more than 120,000 public chains, plus five repertoires with anomalous nucleotide sharing, were excluded from co-occurrence clustering. TCRdb obtained this table from immuneACCESS and retained in-frame rearrangements with V and J assigned. These tables miss some clones; where compared with another copy, unresolved V genes account for less than half of the shortfall, and the remainder is unexplained. V and J calls and clone size are as listed in that table; D and trimming were resolved from the DNA. In all, the sample holds roughly 130,000 clones, and 80% to 90% of those were seen once. Jointly, the top ten make up about 11% of the sample.

In total, approximately 690 healthy bone marrow donors made up the cohort. Cohort members were all nominally healthy when sampled, although unrecorded immune exposures were likely present. The donor was CMV seropositive and was included in the group of some 290 seropositive cohort members. A peripheral blood sample was provided by each donor, and peripheral blood mononuclear cells were used for TCR beta sequencing. The Qiagen DNeasy Blood Extraction Kit was used to extract genomic DNA from the blood cell samples. In this chain, TRBV6-1 is recombined with TRBJ1-1; confidence is insufficient to name the D gene. Sequencing was done on a sample of PBMCs. This sequence was found in a male donor in good health and CMV-seropositive. The DNA sequence reads TGTGCCAGCAGTGAGACACGGGGTTCTTCTGAAGCTTTCTTT. It codes for CASSETRGSSEAFF.